This T cell receptor (beta chain) was captured in a study of regulatory T cells in long-lasting Graves disease. Through Arm-PCR of CDR3 regions and iRepertoire HTBI primers, TCR beta libraries were built. TCRdb independently ran MiXCR on the multiplex PCR reads; one entry per CDR3 protein. The profile covers 550,000 to 650,000 distinct CDR3 sequences, with more than 15% appearing a single time and around 13% taken by the ten largest. Noted time point: newly diagnosed GD, antithyroid drugs for less than 3 months. Construction of the TCR library relied on RNA isolated from PBMCs. Between the trimmed V and J ends, which lost 2 bases and 3 bases, there was a span of 16 bases. CDR1 and CDR2 (germline): MNHEY, SVGEGT. This CDR3 is 16 amino acids long. This sample also belongs to another study, concerning T cells in Graves' hyperthyroidism and ophthalmopathy.

The sequenced sample was peripheral blood mononuclear cells (PBMCs), obtained at new diagnosis, from a patient treated with antithyroid drugs. The sequence was collected from a man aged 18 to 30 with Graves disease. The chain uses TRBV6-2 or TRBV6-3 and TRBJ1-1, with D perhaps TRBD1 (6 bases). The CDR3 DNA is TGTGCCAGCAGTTACCTCGTGGGGGCGCCGGACACTGAAGCTTTCTTT. It encodes CASSYLVGAPDTEAFF.